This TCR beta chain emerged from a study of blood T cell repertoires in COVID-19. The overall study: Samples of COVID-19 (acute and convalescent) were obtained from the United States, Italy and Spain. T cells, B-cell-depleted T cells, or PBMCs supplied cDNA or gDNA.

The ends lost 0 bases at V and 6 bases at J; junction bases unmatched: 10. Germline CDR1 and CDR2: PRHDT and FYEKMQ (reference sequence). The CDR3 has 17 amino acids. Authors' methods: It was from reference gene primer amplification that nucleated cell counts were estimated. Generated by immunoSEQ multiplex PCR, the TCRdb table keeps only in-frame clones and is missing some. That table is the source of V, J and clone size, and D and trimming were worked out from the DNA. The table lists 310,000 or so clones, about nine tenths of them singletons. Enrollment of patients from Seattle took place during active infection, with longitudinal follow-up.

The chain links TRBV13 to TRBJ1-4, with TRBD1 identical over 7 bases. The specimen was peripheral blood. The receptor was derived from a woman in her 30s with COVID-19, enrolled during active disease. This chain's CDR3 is CASSLGTLEGAYEKLFF. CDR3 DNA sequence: TGTGCCAGCAGCTTAGGGACTTTAGAGGGGGCCTATGAAAAACTGTTTTTT. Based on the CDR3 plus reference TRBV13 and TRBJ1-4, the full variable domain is AAGVIQSPRHLIKEKRETATLKCYPIPRHDTVYWYQQGPGQDPQFLISFYEKMQSDKGSIPDRFSAQQFSDYHSELNMSSLELGDSALYFCASSLGTLEGAYEKLFFGSGTQLSVL.